Shown below are 10 T cell receptor beta chains from a single sample sequenced in a study of identical twins. In TCRdb, the 5' RACE reads were re-called with MiXCR into one record per CDR3 protein. The data show hundreds of thousands of distinct CDR3 sequences, more than 6.5% seen once. Another study also made use of these data, one on yellow fever vaccine responses in identical twins.

Source material: memory (CD45RO+) T cells sorted from blood. These receptors all come from a woman aged 18-29 years in good health.

This clonotype was counted many times. J is TRBJ2-2 and V is TRBV6-4; the D is unclear. Germline CDR1 reads MRHNA; CDR2 reads SNTAGT. The CDR3 spans 14 residues. V was cut by 0 bases and J by 4 bases, with 6 bases left in between. The CDR3 DNA follows: TGTGCCAGCAGTGACTCGATGGGCACCGGGGAGCTGTTTTTT. It specifies CASSDSMGTGELFF.

This clonotype was picked up many times. This chain joins TRBV6-1 and TRBJ1-1, with 7 positions matching TRBD1. The CDR3 is 16 residues long. CDR1 is MNHNS, CDR2 SASEGT, per germline. The trim removed 6 bases at V and 1 base at J, leaving 11 bases unmatched. CDR3 residues: CASRARAGGSNTEAFF. The DNA for the CDR3 is TGTGCCAGCAGGGCCCGGGCAGGGGGATCGAACACTGAAGCTTTCTTT.

The table lists this clonotype with many counts. The gene calls are TRBV10-2 and TRBJ2-2; D gene unclear. V was clipped by 4 bases and J by 1 base, with 7 bases between them. The CDR3 is 14 amino acids. Germline assignment: CDR1 WSHSY and CDR2 SAAADI. CDR3 residues: CASSGSGNTGELFF. For the CDR3, the DNA is TGCGCCAGCAGTGGTTCAGGGAACACCGGGGAGCTGTTTTTT.

This clonotype was seen only a few times. The chain couples TRBV20-1 to TRBJ2-5; tentatively, D is TRBD2 (5 bases). Germline V gene lookup returns CDR1 DFQATT and CDR2 SNEGSKA (reference sequence). The length of the CDR3 is 15 residues. Trimming took off 4 bases at V and 0 bases at J, with 15 bases between the two ends. The CDR3 spells CSAIPGMGYQETQYF. CDR3 DNA sequence: TGCAGTGCTATTCCCGGGATGGGGTACCAAGAGACCCAGTACTTC.

This clonotype was seen repeatedly, ten times or more. V and J are TRBV24-1 and TRBJ2-1; TRBD2 matches 8 bases. In germline, CDR1 is KGHDR, CDR2 SFDVKD. J lost 6 bases, V lost 1 base, and 7 bases had no gene match. This CDR3 comprises 16 residues. The CDR3 bases are TGTGCCACCAGTGATTTCGGGCGGGAGGAGGGCAATGAGCAGTTCTTC. Translating it yields CATSDFGREEGNEQFF.

This clonotype has just a few counts. The gene calls are TRBV6-1 and TRBJ2-6; the D gene is possibly TRBD1 (6 bases). The CDR3 spans 16 residues. CDR1 and CDR2 (germline): MNHNS, SASEGT. The V end lost 1 base, the J end lost 0 bases, and 7 bases lay between the germline ends. Here the CDR3 DNA reads TGTGCCAGCAGTGAAGAGGGGGACTCTGGGGCCAACGTCCTGACTTTC. This translates into CASSEEGDSGANVLTF.

This clonotype has a count of ten or more. CDR3 sequence (DNA): TGCGCCAGCAGCTCGGGACTAGAAACCGGGGAGCTGTTTTTT. This translates into CASSSGLETGELFF. The rearrangement uses TRBV5-1 and TRBJ2-2; TRBD2 aligns across 8 bases. Germline V gene lookup returns CDR1 SGHRS and CDR2 YFSETQ. V dropped 3 bases and J dropped 5; count of bases not matched to a gene: 3. This CDR3 is built from 14 residues.

The sample holds a few counts of this clonotype. The genes are TRBV28 and TRBJ2-7, with TRBD1 matching over 7 bases. The germline CDR1 and CDR2 sequences are MDHEN and SYDVKM. There are 14 residues in the CDR3. With V trimmed by 7 bases and J by 2 bases, 8 bases remained unmatched. This chain's CDR3 is CASNKRTGTYEQYF. The CDR3 nucleotides read TGTGCCAGCAATAAGAGGACAGGCACCTACGAGCAGTACTTC.

The chain combines TRBV3-1 with TRBJ2-1; no clear D. CDR3 length: 15 amino acids. The germline V gene has CDR1 LGHDT and CDR2 YNNKEL (reference sequence). V was cut by 3 bases and J by 7 bases, with 16 bases left in between. This CDR3 reads CASSHTNYYNNEQFF. The CDR3, as DNA: TGTGCCAGCAGCCACACTAACTACTACAATAATGAGCAGTTCTTC.

Concerning this clonotype: A much bigger clone sits one base away, suggesting this may be a read error. V gene TRBV12-3 or TRBV12-4 combines with J gene TRBJ2-5; D is possibly TRBD2 (6 bases). The CDR3 is 14 amino acids. The V gene lost 5 bases and the J gene lost 4 bases, with 14 bases spanning the gap. CDR3 sequence reads: CASSLNGGSETQYF. The CDR3 region has the DNA TGTGCCAGCAGTCTGAACGGGGGTTCAGAGACCCAGTACTTC.